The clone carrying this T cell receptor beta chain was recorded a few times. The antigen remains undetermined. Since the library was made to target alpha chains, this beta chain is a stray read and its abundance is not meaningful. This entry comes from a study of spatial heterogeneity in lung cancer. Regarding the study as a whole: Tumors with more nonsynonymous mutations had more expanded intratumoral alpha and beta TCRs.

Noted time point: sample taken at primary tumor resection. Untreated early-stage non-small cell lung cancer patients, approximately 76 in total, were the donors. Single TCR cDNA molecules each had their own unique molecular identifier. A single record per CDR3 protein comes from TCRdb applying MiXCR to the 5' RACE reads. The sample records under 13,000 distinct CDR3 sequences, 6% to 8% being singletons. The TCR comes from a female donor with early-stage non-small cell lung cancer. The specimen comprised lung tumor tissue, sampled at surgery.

The CDR3 nucleotides read TGTGCCAGCAGTTCCACGGATCAGACTGAAAAACTGTTTTTT. Translated: CASSSTDQTEKLFF. The V and J genes are TRBV6-5 and TRBJ1-4; no clear D gene. V lost 4 bases to trimming and J lost 7 bases, with 13 bases between them. CDR3 length: 14 residues. Per germline, CDR1 MNHEY and CDR2 SVGAGI.